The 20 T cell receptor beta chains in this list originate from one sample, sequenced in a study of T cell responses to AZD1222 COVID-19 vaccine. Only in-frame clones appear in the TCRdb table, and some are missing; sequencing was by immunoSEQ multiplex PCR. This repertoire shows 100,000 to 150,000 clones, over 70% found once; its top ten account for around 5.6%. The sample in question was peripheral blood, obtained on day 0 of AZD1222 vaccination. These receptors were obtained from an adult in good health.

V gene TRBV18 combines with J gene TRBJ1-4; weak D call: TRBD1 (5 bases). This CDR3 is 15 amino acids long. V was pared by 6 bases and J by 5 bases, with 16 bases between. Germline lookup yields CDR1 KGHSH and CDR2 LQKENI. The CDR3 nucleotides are TGTGCCAGCTCCCCTCGCGGGACCCTCAATGAAAAACTGTTTTTT. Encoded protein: CASSPRGTLNEKLFF.

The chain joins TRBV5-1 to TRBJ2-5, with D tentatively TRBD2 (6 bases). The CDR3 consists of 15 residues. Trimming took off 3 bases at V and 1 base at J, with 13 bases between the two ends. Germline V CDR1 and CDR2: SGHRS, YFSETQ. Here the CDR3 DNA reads TGCGCCAGCAGCTGGAATACCGGGAGCCAAGAGACCCAGTACTTC. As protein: CASSWNTGSQETQYF.

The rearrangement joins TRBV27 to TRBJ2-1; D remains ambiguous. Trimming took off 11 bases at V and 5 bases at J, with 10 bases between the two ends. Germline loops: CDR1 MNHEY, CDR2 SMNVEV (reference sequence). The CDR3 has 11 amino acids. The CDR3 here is CAGLMNNEQFF. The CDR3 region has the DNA TGTGCCGGCTTGATGAACAATGAGCAGTTCTTC.

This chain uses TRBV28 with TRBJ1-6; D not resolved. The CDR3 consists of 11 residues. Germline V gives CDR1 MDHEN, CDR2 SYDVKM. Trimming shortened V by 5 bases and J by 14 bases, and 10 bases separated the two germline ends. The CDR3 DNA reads TGTGCCAGCAGTGGCCCATGGACCCTCCACTTT. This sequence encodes CASSGPWTLHF.

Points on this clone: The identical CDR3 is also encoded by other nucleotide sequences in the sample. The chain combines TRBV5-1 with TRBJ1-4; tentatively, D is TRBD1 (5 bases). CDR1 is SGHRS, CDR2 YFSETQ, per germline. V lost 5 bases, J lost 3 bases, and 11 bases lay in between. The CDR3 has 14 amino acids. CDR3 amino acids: CASSLGGANEKLFF. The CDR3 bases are TGCGCCAGCAGTCTAGGAGGGGCTAATGAAAAACTGTTTTTT.

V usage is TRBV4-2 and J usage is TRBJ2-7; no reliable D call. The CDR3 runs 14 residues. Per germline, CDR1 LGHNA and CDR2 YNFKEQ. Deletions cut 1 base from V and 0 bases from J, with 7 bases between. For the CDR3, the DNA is TGTGCCAGCAGCCAAGGGATACTCTCCTACGAGCAGTACTTC. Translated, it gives CASSQGILSYEQYF.

CDR3 protein: CASSQEIGLAGTDTQYF. The CDR3 DNA reads as TGTGCCAGCAGCCAAGAAATCGGACTAGCGGGAACAGATACGCAGTATTTT. This chain links TRBV14 with TRBJ2-3; 12 nucleotides align to TRBD2. The germline V gene encodes CDR1 SGHDN and CDR2 FVKESK. This CDR3 has 17 amino acids. The V gene end was trimmed by 0 bases and the J gene end by 3 bases; junction bases not matched to a gene: 4.

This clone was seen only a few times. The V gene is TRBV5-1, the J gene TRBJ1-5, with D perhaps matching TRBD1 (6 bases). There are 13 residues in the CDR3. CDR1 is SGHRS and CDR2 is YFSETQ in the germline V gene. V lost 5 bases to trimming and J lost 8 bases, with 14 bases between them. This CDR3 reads CASSHTGNEPQHF. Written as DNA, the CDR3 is TGCGCCAGCAGTCACACAGGGAATGAGCCCCAGCATTTT.

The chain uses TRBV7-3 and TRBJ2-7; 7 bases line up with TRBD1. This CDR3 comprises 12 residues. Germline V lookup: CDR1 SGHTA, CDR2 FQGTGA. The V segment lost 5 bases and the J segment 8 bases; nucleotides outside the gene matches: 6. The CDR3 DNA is TGTGCCAGCAGCCATCCGACAGGGAAGCAGTACTTC. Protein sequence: CASSHPTGKQYF.

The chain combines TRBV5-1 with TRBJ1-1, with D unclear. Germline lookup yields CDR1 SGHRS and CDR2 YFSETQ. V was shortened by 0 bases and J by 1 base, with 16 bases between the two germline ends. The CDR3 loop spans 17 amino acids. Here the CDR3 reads CASSLVKPGRPNTEAFF. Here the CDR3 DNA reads TGCGCCAGCAGCTTGGTTAAACCTGGACGTCCGAACACTGAAGCTTTCTTT.

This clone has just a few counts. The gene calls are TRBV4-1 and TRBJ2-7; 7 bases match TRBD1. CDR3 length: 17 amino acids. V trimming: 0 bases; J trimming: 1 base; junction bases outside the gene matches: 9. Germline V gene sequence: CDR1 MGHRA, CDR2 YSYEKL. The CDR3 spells CASSQDLGQGVSYEQYF. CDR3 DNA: TGCGCCAGCAGCCAAGATCTGGGTCAGGGGGTTTCCTACGAGCAGTACTTC.

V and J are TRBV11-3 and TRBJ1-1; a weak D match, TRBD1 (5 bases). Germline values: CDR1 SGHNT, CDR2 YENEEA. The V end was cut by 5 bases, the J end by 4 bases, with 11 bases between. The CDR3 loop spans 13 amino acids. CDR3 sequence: CASSVTRGTEAFF. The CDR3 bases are TGTGCCAGCAGCGTAACGAGGGGCACTGAAGCTTTCTTT. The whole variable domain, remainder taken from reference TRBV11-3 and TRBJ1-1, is EAGVVQSPRYKIIEKKQPVAFWCNPISGHNTLYWYLQNLGQGPELLIRYENEEAVDDSQLPKDRFSAERLKGVDSTLKIQPAELGDSAVYLCASSVTRGTEAFFGQGTRLTVV.

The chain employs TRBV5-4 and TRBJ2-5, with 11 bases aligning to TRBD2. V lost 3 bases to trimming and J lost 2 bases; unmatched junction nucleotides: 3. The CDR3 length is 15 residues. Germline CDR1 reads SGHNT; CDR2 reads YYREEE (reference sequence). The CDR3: CASSWGTSGQETQYF. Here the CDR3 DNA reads TGTGCCAGCAGCTGGGGGACTAGCGGTCAAGAGACCCAGTACTTC.

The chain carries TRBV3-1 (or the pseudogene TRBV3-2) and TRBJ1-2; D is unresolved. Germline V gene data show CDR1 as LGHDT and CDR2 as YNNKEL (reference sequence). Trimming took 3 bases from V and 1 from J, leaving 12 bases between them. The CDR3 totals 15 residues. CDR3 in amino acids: CASSQGSQVNYGYTF. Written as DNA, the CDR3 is TGTGCCAGCAGCCAGGGTTCGCAAGTTAACTATGGCTACACCTTC.

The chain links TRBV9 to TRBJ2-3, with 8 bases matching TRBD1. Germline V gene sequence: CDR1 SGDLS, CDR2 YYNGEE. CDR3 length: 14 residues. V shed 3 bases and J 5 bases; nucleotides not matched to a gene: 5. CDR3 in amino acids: CASSAGQVRDTQYF. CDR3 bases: TGTGCCAGCAGCGCGGGACAGGTCAGAGATACGCAGTATTTT. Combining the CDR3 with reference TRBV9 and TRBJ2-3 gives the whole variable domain DSGVTQTPKHLITATGQRVTLRCSPRSGDLSVYWYQQSLDQGLQFLIQYYNGEERAKGNILERFSAQQFPDLHSELNLSSLELGDSALYFCASSAGQVRDTQYFGPGTRLTVL.

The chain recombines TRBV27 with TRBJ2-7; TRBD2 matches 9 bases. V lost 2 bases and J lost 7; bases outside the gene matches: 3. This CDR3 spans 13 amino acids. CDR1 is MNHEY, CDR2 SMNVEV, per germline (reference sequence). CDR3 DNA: TGTGCCAGCAGTTTAAGCCTAGCGGGGGAGCAGTACTTC. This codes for CASSLSLAGEQYF.

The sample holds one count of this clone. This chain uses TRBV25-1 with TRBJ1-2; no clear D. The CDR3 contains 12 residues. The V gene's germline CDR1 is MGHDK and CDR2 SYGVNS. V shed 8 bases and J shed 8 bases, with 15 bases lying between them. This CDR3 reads CASYQEFPGYTF. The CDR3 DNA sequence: TGTGCCAGCTATCAGGAGTTCCCGGGCTACACCTTC.

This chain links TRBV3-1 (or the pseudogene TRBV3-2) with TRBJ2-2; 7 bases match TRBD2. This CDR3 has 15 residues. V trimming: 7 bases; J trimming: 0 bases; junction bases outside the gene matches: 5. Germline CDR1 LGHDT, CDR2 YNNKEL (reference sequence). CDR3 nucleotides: TGTGCCAGCACCCAGCGGGGTTCGAACACCGGGGAGCTGTTTTTT. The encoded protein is CASTQRGSNTGELFF.

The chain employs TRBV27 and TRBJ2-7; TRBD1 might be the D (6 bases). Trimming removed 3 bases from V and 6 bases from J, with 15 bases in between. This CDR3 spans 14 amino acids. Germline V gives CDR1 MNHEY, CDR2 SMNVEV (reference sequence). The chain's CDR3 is CASSLDRQAGEQYF. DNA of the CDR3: TGTGCCAGCAGTTTGGATCGACAGGCGGGCGAGCAGTACTTC.

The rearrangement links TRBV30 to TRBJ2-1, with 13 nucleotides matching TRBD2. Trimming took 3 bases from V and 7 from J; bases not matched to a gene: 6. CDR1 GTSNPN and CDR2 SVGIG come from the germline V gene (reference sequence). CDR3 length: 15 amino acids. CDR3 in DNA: TGTGCCTGGAGGACTAGCGGGGGGCGGGGGAATGAGCAGTTCTTC. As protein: CAWRTSGGRGNEQFF. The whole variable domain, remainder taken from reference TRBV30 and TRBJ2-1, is SQTIHQWPATLVQPVGSPLSLECTVEGTSNPNLYWYRQAAGRGLQLLFYSVGIGQISSEVPQNLSASRPQDRQFILSSKKLLLSDSGFYLCAWRTSGGRGNEQFFGPGTRLTVL.